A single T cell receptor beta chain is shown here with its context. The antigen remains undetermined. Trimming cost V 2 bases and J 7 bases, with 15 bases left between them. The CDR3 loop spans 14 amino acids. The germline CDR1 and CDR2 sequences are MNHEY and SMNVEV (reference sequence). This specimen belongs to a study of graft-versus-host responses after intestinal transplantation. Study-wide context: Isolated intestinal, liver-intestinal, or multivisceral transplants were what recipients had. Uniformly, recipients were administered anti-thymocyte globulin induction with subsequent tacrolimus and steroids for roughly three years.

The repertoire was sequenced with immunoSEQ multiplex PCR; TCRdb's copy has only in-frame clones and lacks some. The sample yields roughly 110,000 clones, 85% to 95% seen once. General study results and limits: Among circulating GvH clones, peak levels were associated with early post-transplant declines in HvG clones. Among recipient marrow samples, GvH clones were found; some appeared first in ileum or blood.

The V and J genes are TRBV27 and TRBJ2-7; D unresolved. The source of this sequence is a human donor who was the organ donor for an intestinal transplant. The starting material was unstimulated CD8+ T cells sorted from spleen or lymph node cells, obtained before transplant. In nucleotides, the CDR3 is TGTGCCAGCAGTTTAACGCCCAGAGGCGAAGAGCAGTACTTC. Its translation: CASSLTPRGEEQYF.